These 8 T cell receptor beta chains share one sample of origin, sequenced in a study of cytomegalovirus exposure and HLA in healthy donors. The PCR had 60 Vbeta and 13 Jbeta primers. Sequencing was performed with immunoSEQ multiplex PCR; in TCRdb, only in-frame clones are kept and a portion is missing. The profile covers about 140,000 clones, with about 79% appearing a single time and over 2.5% taken by the ten largest. Sequenced input: PBMCs. The receptor source for this set is a male donor in good health and CMV-seronegative.

The J gene is TRBJ2-7, the V gene TRBV7-2, with TRBD1 matching 9 bases. Germline V gene sequence: CDR1 SGHTA, CDR2 FQGNSA. This CDR3 comprises 15 residues. The trim removed 3 bases at V and 0 bases at J, leaving 3 bases unmatched. For the CDR3, the DNA is TGTGCCAGCAGCTTTGGGACAGGGCACTCCTACGAGCAGTACTTC. Translation: CASSFGTGHSYEQYF.

The chain's CDR3 is CASRSSGSPYNEQFF. The CDR3 coding sequence is TGTGCCAGCAGGAGTAGCGGGAGTCCCTACAATGAGCAGTTCTTC. The chain links TRBV7-3 to TRBJ2-1; TRBD2 aligns across 9 bases. The junction had 5 bases not matched to a gene; V was cut back by 6 bases and J by 2 bases. The CDR3 is made up of 15 amino acids. The germline V gene has CDR1 SGHTA and CDR2 FQGTGA.

As to this clone: The junction does not match germline at one end; this may be a read error. This chain uses TRBV4-3 with TRBJ2-4, with TRBD2 matching over 10 bases. CDR1 and CDR2 from the germline V gene are LGHNA and YSLEER. The CDR3 consists of 15 residues. The CDR3 reads CASSQDYTSGDSWSF. The CDR3 coding sequence is TGCGCCAGCAGCCAAGATTACACTAGCGGGGACAGTTGGAGCTTC.

The genes are TRBV6-1 and TRBJ2-5; D might be TRBD1 (5 bases). V was clipped by 10 bases and J by 4 bases, with 16 bases between them. This CDR3 spans 13 amino acids. In germline, CDR1 is MNHNS, CDR2 SASEGT. CDR3 amino acids: CATSGRQGETQYF. CDR3 DNA: TGTGCCACCTCGGGCCGTCAGGGAGAGACCCAGTACTTC.

The chain carries TRBV4-1 and TRBJ1-1; 9 nucleotides align to TRBD1. The CDR3 has 14 residues. Germline V lookup: CDR1 MGHRA, CDR2 YSYEKL. V trimming: 3 bases; J trimming: 1 base; junction bases outside the gene matches: 0. DNA of the CDR3: TGCGCCAGCAGCCAGGGACAGGGGAACACTGAAGCTTTCTTT. It yields the protein CASSQGQGNTEAFF.

This clone was detected only once. The chain links TRBV5-1 to TRBJ1-2; 7 bases map to TRBD1. Looked up from germline, CDR1 is SGHRS and CDR2 is YFSETQ. The CDR3 totals 15 residues. After removal of 2 bases from V and 3 bases from J, the junction contained 7 bases not matched to a gene. CDR3 coding DNA: TGCGCCAGCAGCTTAACTCCAGGGGGTCACTATGGCTACACCTTC. Protein product: CASSLTPGGHYGYTF.

The genes are TRBV9 and TRBJ2-3, with TRBD2 matching over 9 bases. There are 18 residues in the CDR3. Germline CDR1 reads SGDLS; CDR2 reads YYNGEE. The junction had 10 bases not matched to a gene; V was cut back by 0 bases and J by 2 bases. Here the CDR3 reads CASSVATGTSRYTDTQYF. The CDR3 nucleotides are TGTGCCAGCAGCGTAGCTACAGGGACTAGCAGATACACAGATACGCAGTATTTT.

This clone was observed a handful of times. The chain recombines TRBV19 with TRBJ1-1, with no clear D. Germline values: CDR1 LNHDA, CDR2 SQIVND (reference sequence). V was cut by 4 bases and J by 2 bases, with 8 bases left in between. The length of the CDR3 is 13 residues. The CDR3 loop is CASSSDTNTEAFF. The CDR3 nucleotides are TGTGCCAGTAGTAGCGACACCAACACTGAAGCTTTCTTT.